The present entry profiles one T cell receptor (beta chain) with its context. The record originates from a study of control samples from healthy donors and cancer patients. V trimming: 3 bases; J trimming: 5 bases; junction bases outside the gene matches: 3. The germline CDR1 and CDR2 sequences are SEHNR and FQNEAQ (reference sequence). This CDR3 has 13 amino acids. Method: immunoSEQ multiplex PCR; TCRdb's copy keeps in-frame clones and lacks some. This sample has 50,000 to 65,000 clones, with 75% to 95% found just once. This chain uses TRBV7-9 with TRBJ2-5; 7 positions agree with TRBD2. What was sequenced was PBMCs. The clonotype was recovered from a woman between 45 and 60 years old with colorectal cancer. The CDR3 loop is CASSLGGRETQYF. CDR3 in DNA: TGTGCCAGCAGCTTGGGAGGGCGGGAGACCCAGTACTTC.